The 32 T cell receptor beta chains listed next were all sequenced from one sample in a study of cytomegalovirus exposure and HLA in healthy donors. The PCR ran on 60 Vbeta and 13 Jbeta primers. Data came from immunoSEQ multiplex PCR; TCRdb stores just in-frame clones and leaves some out. The specimen's table records around 130,000 clones. The source material was PBMCs. The receptors originated from a woman in her thirties or forties in good health and CMV-seronegative.

The rearrangement uses TRBV5-6 and TRBJ1-1; no firm D call. This CDR3 region has 12 residues. Germline assignment: CDR1 SGHDT and CDR2 YYEEEE. V was cut by 4 bases and J by 11 bases, with 15 bases left in between. Here the CDR3 DNA reads TGTGCCAGCAGCCAGAAGCGGGTTGCGGCTTTCTTT. As protein: CASSQKRVAAFF.

V usage is TRBV19 and J usage is TRBJ1-6; 8 bases align to TRBD1. The ends lost 3 bases at V and 9 bases at J; junction bases unmatched: 7. This CDR3 contains 15 residues. CDR1 and CDR2 (germline): LNHDA, SQIVND (reference sequence). This CDR3 reads CASSMSDRASSPLHF. The CDR3, as DNA: TGTGCCAGTAGTATGTCGGACAGGGCTTCTTCACCCCTCCACTTT.

The chain is built from TRBV9 and TRBJ1-2; no clear D gene. This CDR3 has 15 amino acids. CDR1 and CDR2 from the germline V gene are SGDLS and YYNGEE. The ends were cut back, 0 bases at V and 4 bases at J, with 13 bases in the middle. The CDR3 is CASSVEVNSGYGYTF. The CDR3 coding sequence is TGTGCCAGCAGCGTAGAGGTTAATAGCGGCTATGGCTACACCTTC.

V and J are TRBV7-2 and TRBJ1-2, with TRBD1 as a possible D gene (6 bases). The germline V gene encodes CDR1 SGHTA and CDR2 FQGNSA. The CDR3 is 14 amino acids. The ends were cut back, 1 base at V and 4 bases at J, with 10 bases in the middle. The CDR3 region has the DNA TGTGCCAGCAGCTTAGACCAGGGGTCCTATGGCTACACCTTC. Translation: CASSLDQGSYGYTF.

The chain recombines TRBV6-6 with TRBJ1-5; weak D call: TRBD1 (5 bases). CDR1 and CDR2 from the germline V gene are MNHNY and SVGAGI (reference sequence). This CDR3 region has 16 residues. With 0 bases removed from V and 1 base from J, the gap between germline ends came to 10 bases. CDR3 nucleotide sequence: TGTGCCAGCAGTTACTCGGGGGAGGGCAGCAATCAGCCCCAGCATTTT. It encodes CASSYSGEGSNQPQHF.

This chain uses TRBV18 with TRBJ1-3; D is unclear. The V end was cut by 2 bases, the J end by 2 bases, with 7 bases between. The CDR3 totals 14 residues. From germline, CDR1 is KGHSH and CDR2 LQKENI. The CDR3 coding sequence is TGTGCCAGCTCACCAGAGTCTACTGGAAACACCATATATTTT. Encoded protein: CASSPESTGNTIYF.

This sequence joins TRBV4-2 and TRBJ2-5, with TRBD2 identical over 7 bases. Trimming at V came to 4 bases and at J to 5 bases, leaving 13 bases not matched to a gene. This CDR3 is 16 amino acids long. CDR1 is LGHNA and CDR2 is YNFKEQ in the germline V gene. CDR3 loop: CASSLKAGDRRETQYF. Written as DNA, the CDR3 is TGTGCCAGCAGCCTAAAGGCGGGAGATCGAAGGGAGACCCAGTACTTC.

The V gene is TRBV15, the J gene TRBJ2-2; a possible D gene is TRBD1 (6 bases). Germline V gene data show CDR1 as LNHNV and CDR2 as YYDKDF (reference sequence). CDR3 size: 14 residues. V lost 5 bases to trimming and J lost 2 bases, with 9 bases between them. CDR3 loop: CATSEQGNTGELFF. The DNA for the CDR3 is TGTGCCACCAGCGAACAGGGAAACACCGGGGAGCTGTTTTTT.

V and J are TRBV2 and TRBJ2-1; TRBD2 matches at 8 bases. The CDR3 sequence is 16 residues long. CDR1 and CDR2 (germline): SNHLY, FYNNEI. J lost 8 bases, V lost 3 bases, and 12 bases had no gene match. The CDR3, as DNA: TGTGCCAGCAGTGATATGAAATCGGCGGGGGGCGATGAGCAGTTCTTC. Translating gives CASSDMKSAGGDEQFF.

The chain is built from TRBV7-2 and TRBJ1-1, with 8 bases lining up with TRBD1. The CDR3 covers 12 residues. Trimming at V came to 5 bases and at J to 11 bases, leaving 7 bases not matched to a gene. Germline V gene lookup returns CDR1 SGHTA and CDR2 FQGNSA. The CDR3 nucleotides read TGTGCCAGCAGCGGGAACAGGGGGACGGCTTTCTTT. Translation: CASSGNRGTAFF.

V usage is TRBV6-8 and J usage is TRBJ1-5; unclear D gene. The CDR3 runs 15 residues. The germline V gene encodes CDR1 MNHGY and CDR2 SAAAGT. V lost 0 bases and J lost 5, with 11 bases in between. DNA for the CDR3: TGTGCCAGCAGTTACTCACCCGGGGAAGATCAGCCCCAGCATTTT. It encodes CASSYSPGEDQPQHF.

V usage is TRBV10-3 and J usage is TRBJ1-4; tentative D call: TRBD1 (5 bases). Germline CDR1 ENHRY, CDR2 SYGVKD. Trimming took off 10 bases at V and 9 bases at J, with 21 bases between the two ends. There are 14 residues in the CDR3. The CDR3 sequence is CATRLDGGNQKLFF. The CDR3 coding sequence is TGTGCCACCAGGCTGGACGGGGGAAATCAAAAACTGTTTTTT.

The V call is TRBV7-9, the J call TRBJ1-1; D remains ambiguous. The ends were cut back, 2 bases at V and 0 bases at J, with 4 bases in the middle. The CDR3 has 13 residues. The germline CDR1 and CDR2 sequences are SEHNR and FQNEAQ (reference sequence). The CDR3 loop reads CASSLLMNTEAFF. For the CDR3, the DNA is TGTGCCAGCAGCTTATTAATGAACACTGAAGCTTTCTTT.

The chain couples TRBV5-1 to TRBJ1-6, with TRBD1 matching over 9 bases. The CDR3 consists of 15 residues. The V gene's germline CDR1 is SGHRS and CDR2 YFSETQ. J was trimmed by 6 bases and V by 6 bases; bases with no gene match: 7. For the CDR3, the DNA is TGCGCCAGCACCCTACAGGGGGCAGGTAATTCACCCCTCCACTTT. Encoded protein: CASTLQGAGNSPLHF. Filled out from reference TRBV5-1 and TRBJ1-6, the complete variable domain reads KAGVTQTPRYLIKTRGQQVTLSCSPISGHRSVSWYQQTPGQGLQFLFEYFSETQRNKGNFPGRFSGRQFSNSRSEMNVSTLELGDSALYLCASTLQGAGNSPLHFGNGTRLTVT.

This chain links TRBV4-3 with TRBJ1-4, with a weak D call TRBD1 (6 bases). From germline, CDR1 is LGHNA and CDR2 YSLEER. Deletions cut 0 bases from V and 4 bases from J, with 9 bases between. The CDR3 contains 15 residues. This CDR3 is CASSQDSRGNEKLFF. DNA of the CDR3: TGCGCCAGCAGCCAAGATAGCAGGGGTAATGAAAAACTGTTTTTT.

V gene TRBV6-5 combines with J gene TRBJ1-2; no clear D. The CDR3 length is 13 residues. The germline gives CDR1 MNHEY, CDR2 SVGAGI. Trimming stripped 0 bases from V and 4 bases from J, with 6 bases between. CDR3 nucleotide sequence: TGTGCCAGCAGTTACTCGAGCACCTATGGCTACACCTTC. Its protein product is CASSYSSTYGYTF.

This rearrangement joins TRBV7-9 to TRBJ2-7, with 9 bases identical to TRBD2. The CDR3 has 16 amino acids. Germline-derived CDR1 and CDR2 are SEHNR and FQNEAQ (reference sequence). Trimming took 5 bases from V and 3 from J; bases not matched to a gene: 11. The CDR3 sequence is CASSEPPGLAFYEQYF. The CDR3 bases are TGTGCCAGCAGCGAACCACCGGGACTAGCCTTCTACGAGCAGTACTTC.

The chain carries TRBV6-5 and TRBJ2-1; TRBD2 might be the D (6 bases). Between the trimmed V and J ends, which lost 6 bases and 5 bases, there was a span of 17 bases. From germline, CDR1 is MNHEY and CDR2 SVGAGI. The length of the CDR3 is 15 residues. CDR3: CASRNNRDFNNEQFF. CDR3 DNA: TGTGCCAGCAGGAACAACCGGGACTTTAACAATGAGCAGTTCTTC.

The chain employs TRBV7-8 and TRBJ2-3, with a possible D match to TRBD1 (5 bases). Germline CDR1 SGHVS, CDR2 FQNEAQ. This CDR3 contains 14 residues. Trimming pared 6 bases from V and 6 bases from J, leaving 16 bases between. CDR3 sequence: CASSRYSGSDTQYF. DNA of the CDR3: TGTGCCAGCAGTCGCTACTCAGGGTCGGATACGCAGTATTTT. Variable domain in full (rest from reference TRBV7-8 and TRBJ2-3): GAGVSQSPRYKVAKRGQDVALRCDPISGHVSLFWYQQALGQGPEFLTYFQNEAQLDKSGLPSDRFFAERPEGSVSTLKIQRTQQEDSAVYLCASSRYSGSDTQYFGPGTRLTVL.

J is TRBJ1-3 and V is TRBV5-1, with D possibly matching TRBD1 (5 bases). The ends were cut back, 7 bases at V and 3 bases at J, with 8 bases in the middle. Germline V gene data show CDR1 as SGHRS and CDR2 as YFSETQ. This CDR3 has 12 amino acids. As DNA, the CDR3 is TGCGCCAGCCAGGGCGATGGAAACACCATATATTTT. This encodes CASQGDGNTIYF.

The V and J genes are TRBV7-2 and TRBJ1-5; a possible D gene is TRBD1 (5 bases). CDR3 size: 14 residues. Germline assignment: CDR1 SGHTA and CDR2 FQGNSA. Trimming stripped 2 bases from V and 7 bases from J, with 12 bases between. CDR3 in DNA: TGTGCCAGCAGCTTACCTATGGAGGGGCAGCCCCAGCATTTT. Residues: CASSLPMEGQPQHF.

V gene TRBV19 combines with J gene TRBJ2-4; D unresolved. CDR3 size: 14 residues. Trimming removed 10 bases from V and 0 bases from J, with 13 bases in between. The V gene's germline CDR1 is LNHDA and CDR2 SQIVND (reference sequence). CDR3 nucleotides: TGTGCCACCAACAGCCACCTAGCCAAAAACATTCAGTACTTC. As protein: CATNSHLAKNIQYF.

The chain is built from TRBV11-2 and TRBJ2-5, with 11 bases that match TRBD2. Germline CDR1 is SGHAT and CDR2 is FQNNGV. The V gene end was trimmed by 7 bases and the J gene end by 5 bases; junction bases not matched to a gene: 9. The CDR3 spans 15 residues. CDR3 in DNA: TGTGCCAGCACTCTGGGCCCTAGCGGGGGGGAGACCCAGTACTTC. Its protein product is CASTLGPSGGETQYF.

The gene calls are TRBV9 and TRBJ1-2, with D possibly matching TRBD1 (6 bases). The germline CDR1 and CDR2 sequences are SGDLS and YYNGEE. This CDR3 is 15 amino acids long. Trimming removed 4 bases at V and 7 bases at J, with 20 bases between. The DNA of the CDR3 is TGTGCCAGCAGCCCCCATACTACAGGGATTACTGGCTACACCTTC. Its translation is CASSPHTTGITGYTF.

This chain joins TRBV10-3 and TRBJ1-5; 8 positions agree with TRBD1. Per the germline V gene, CDR1 is ENHRY and CDR2 is SYGVKD. The CDR3 spans 14 residues. The V gene end was trimmed by 11 bases and the J gene end by 4 bases; junction bases not matched to a gene: 10. CDR3 coding DNA: TGTGCCTCATCCCCTGGACAGGGTAATCAGCCCCAGCATTTT. Translated: CASSPGQGNQPQHF.

The rearrangement joins TRBV27 to TRBJ2-3; the D gene is possibly TRBD2 (6 bases). CDR1 is MNHEY, CDR2 SMNVEV, per germline (reference sequence). The CDR3 is 13 residues long. Trimming stripped 5 bases from V and 5 bases from J, with 11 bases between. The CDR3 is CASSGRRGDTQYF. The CDR3 nucleotides are TGTGCCAGCAGTGGACGGCGGGGAGATACGCAGTATTTT.

V usage is TRBV10-3 and J usage is TRBJ1-2; TRBD1 matches at 9 bases. CDR1 and CDR2 from the germline V gene are ENHRY and SYGVKD. The V and J ends lost 4 bases and 7 bases, in that order; junction bases with no gene match: 7. This CDR3 region has 14 residues. Here the CDR3 DNA reads TGTGCCATCAGTGTGGGGACAGGGTACGGTGGCTACACCTTC. Its protein is CAISVGTGYGGYTF.

The chain couples TRBV5-4 to TRBJ2-2; the D is unclear. The CDR3 has 16 amino acids. Deletions cut 2 bases from V and 5 bases from J, with 16 bases between. CDR1 SGHNT and CDR2 YYREEE come from the germline V gene (reference sequence). CDR3 in DNA: TGTGCCAGCAGCTTAATCTTGGGCAAACGAACCGGGGAGCTGTTTTTT. Encoded protein: CASSLILGKRTGELFF.

The chain carries TRBV19 and TRBJ2-6; the match to TRBD1 covers 8 bases. The germline V gene has CDR1 LNHDA and CDR2 SQIVND (reference sequence). V trimming: 9 bases; J trimming: 2 bases; junction bases outside the gene matches: 3. This CDR3 contains 14 residues. CDR3 protein: CASFRGPGANVLTF. The CDR3 coding sequence is TGTGCCAGCTTCAGGGGGCCTGGGGCCAACGTCCTGACTTTC.

The rearrangement links TRBV6-5 to TRBJ2-3; the match to TRBD2 covers 9 bases. Trimming at V came to 6 bases and at J to 8 bases, leaving 12 bases not matched to a gene. CDR3 length equals 15 residues. The germline CDR1 and CDR2 sequences are MNHEY and SVGAGI. The CDR3 sequence: CASRSSGGTRGTQYF. CDR3 DNA: TGTGCCAGCAGATCGAGCGGGGGGACCCGGGGTACGCAGTATTTT.

This rearrangement joins TRBV19 to TRBJ2-6; possible D gene TRBD2, 5 bases. Trimming stripped 7 bases from V and 0 bases from J, with 19 bases between. The CDR3 has 18 residues. The germline V gene has CDR1 LNHDA and CDR2 SQIVND (reference sequence). Here the CDR3 reads CASTAIGRLSSGANVLTF. The CDR3 coding sequence is TGTGCCAGTACCGCGATAGGCAGACTATCCTCTGGGGCCAACGTCCTGACTTTC.

V gene TRBV19 combines with J gene TRBJ2-7, with a possible D match to TRBD2 (6 bases). The CDR3 is 15 residues long. In germline, CDR1 is LNHDA, CDR2 SQIVND (reference sequence). V was pared by 3 bases and J by 0 bases, with 12 bases between. DNA of the CDR3: TGTGCCAGTAGTATTTCTAGCGCGAGCTCCTACGAGCAGTACTTC. Protein sequence: CASSISSASSYEQYF.